These T cell receptor beta chains were read from a single sample in a study of technical replicates of blood from several donors. Generated by immunoSEQ multiplex PCR, the TCRdb table keeps only in-frame clones and is missing some. Among over 85,000 clones listed, almost 97% were seen once. The sample taken for sequencing was T cells isolated from PBMCs. The receptor source for this set is a human donor in good health. Both conserved end residues are part of each CDR3. The D gene is left open where the match is weak.

cdr3_aa	cdr3_nt	d_call	v_call	j_call
CASSPSRQGTQYF	TGTGCCAGCAGCCCAAGTCGACAGGGGACGCAGTATTTT	TRBD1	TRBV11-2	TRBJ2-3
CASSAAGELFF	TGTGCCAGCTCAGCGGCCGGGGAGCTGTTTTTT	NA	TRBV18	TRBJ2-2
CASSLGLAGGLDEQFF	TGTGCCAGCAGCTTAGGATTAGCGGGAGGGTTGGATGAGCAGTTCTTC	TRBD2	TRBV7-9	TRBJ2-1
CASSFARGKLFF	TGTGCCAGCAGCTTTGCTCGGGGAAAACTGTTTTTT	NA	TRBV7-2	TRBJ1-4
CASRTSGTDTQYF	TGTGCCAGCAGGACTAGCGGCACAGATACGCAGTATTTT	TRBD2	TRBV6-1	TRBJ2-3
CASSAGPTYEQYF	TGTGCCAGCAGTGCAGGGCCGACCTACGAGCAGTACTTC	NA	TRBV6-5	TRBJ2-7
CASSEGPPIARYEQYF	TGTGCCAGCAGTGAAGGGCCCCCGATAGCCCGCTACGAGCAGTACTTC	NA	TRBV6-1	TRBJ2-7
CASSLAAGQGGSEQYF	TGTGCCAGCAGTTTAGCTGCGGGACAGGGGGGTTCTGAGCAGTACTTC	TRBD1	TRBV27	TRBJ2-7
CASSLVRDTQYF	TGTGCCAGCAGCTTGGTCCGGGATACGCAGTATTTT	NA	TRBV5-6	TRBJ2-3
CASSDPGTFFMIEDTEAFF	TGTGCCAGCAGTGACCCTGGGACTTTTTTTATGATAGAGGACACTGAAGCTTTCTTT	NA	TRBV2	TRBJ1-1
CASRGTSGGDNEQFF	TGTGCCAGCAGGGGGACTAGCGGAGGGGACAATGAGCAGTTCTTC	TRBD2	TRBV7-2	TRBJ2-1
CASSLGQDEQFF	TGTGCCAGCAGCCTAGGACAGGATGAGCAGTTCTTC	TRBD1	TRBV7-2	TRBJ2-1
CAWSVTTGGSGYTF	TGTGCCTGGAGTGTGACGACAGGGGGTAGTGGCTACACCTTC	TRBD1	TRBV30	TRBJ1-2
CASRIGAGGPYEQFF	TGTGCCAGCAGAATTGGGGCGGGAGGGCCTTACGAGCAGTTCTTC	TRBD2	TRBV6-6	TRBJ2-1
CASSRQGWAQTGELFF	TGTGCCAGCTCACGACAGGGATGGGCCCAGACCGGGGAGCTGTTTTTT	TRBD1	TRBV18	TRBJ2-2
CASSYSGSYEQYF	TGTGCCAGCAGCTACAGCGGGAGCTACGAGCAGTACTTC	TRBD2	TRBV4-2	TRBJ2-7
CASSLADRGVRGYTF	TGTGCCAGCAGCTTAGCGGACAGGGGGGTTAGGGGCTACACCTTC	TRBD1	TRBV7-2	TRBJ1-2
CASSIQGQGSDEQFF	TGTGCCAGTAGTATTCAGGGACAGGGTTCGGATGAGCAGTTCTTC	TRBD1	TRBV19	TRBJ2-1
CASSQTGLPNEKLFF	TGTGCCAGCAGCCAAACAGGGCTTCCTAATGAAAAACTGTTTTTT	NA	TRBV28	TRBJ1-4
CASSPQGPNEKLFF	TGTGCCAGCTCACCGCAGGGCCCTAATGAAAAACTGTTTTTT	NA	TRBV18	TRBJ1-4
CASSVSTVSTYEQYF	TGTGCCAGCAGCGTTTCGACAGTCTCCACCTACGAGCAGTACTTC	NA	TRBV9	TRBJ2-7
CASSFAGIYSNQPQHF	TGTGCCAGCAGTTTTGCGGGGATTTATAGCAATCAGCCCCAGCATTTT	NA	TRBV28	TRBJ1-5